This T cell receptor beta chain was observed in a study of human T cells and chemical hapten exposure. Unmatched junction bases numbered 2, after V lost 0 bases and J lost 6 bases. The CDR3 consists of 15 residues. Germline CDR1 SGDLS, CDR2 YYNGEE. Via MiXCR, TCRdb re-called the RACE reads, giving one row per CDR3 protein. The repertoire has around 380,000 distinct CDR3 sequences, about 4.8% of them found once; the top ten carry 2% to 2.5%. The time point denotes: patch test 1, 2 weeks after DPC sensitization. The treatment: therapeutic diphenylcyclopropenone sensitization with weekly scalp DPC. The receptor's source is a woman in her forties or fifties with alopecia areata. Some clones in this sample may be carry-over from other donors' samples. Sequencing used whole blood, obtained in connection with sensitization to the hapten diphenylcyclopropenone (DPC). J is TRBJ2-3 and V is TRBV9; 12 nucleotides match TRBD2. DNA of the CDR3: TGTGCCAGCAGCGTAGGGCTAGCGGGAGGGGATACGCAGTATTTT. It is translated as CASSVGLAGGDTQYF.